These T cell receptor beta chains were read from a single sample in a study of blood T cell repertoires in COVID-19. The table came from immunoSEQ multiplex PCR; TCRdb's copy has only in-frame clones and leaves some out. This table has under 250,000 clones, around 78% appearing once. The sequencing sample was made of peripheral blood. The receptors shown here come from a woman aged 70 to 79 with active or convalescent COVID-19. The CDR3 runs from the conserved cysteine through the conserved F or W. The D gene is left open where the match is weak. The size entry is marked missing in some rows and otherwise reads once, few, many or a size class.

size	V	J	D	CDR3	DNA
-	TRBV18	TRBJ1-4	-	CASSLSQGSTNEKLFF	TGTGCCAGCTCACTTTCACAGGGATCAACTAATGAAAAACTGTTTTTT
once	TRBV28	TRBJ2-7	TRBD1	CASSGGQGADEQYF	TGTGCCAGCAGTGGGGGACAGGGGGCGGACGAGCAGTACTTC
-	TRBV2	TRBJ1-6	-	CASISEGNSPLHF	TGTGCCAGCATATCAGAGGGTAATTCACCCCTCCACTTT
-	TRBV6-5	TRBJ2-1	TRBD1	CASSTLPRTGQFF	TGTGCCAGCTCTACTCTCCCTCGGACAGGGCAGTTCTTC
-	TRBV19	TRBJ2-7	TRBD1	CASSRGQSYEQYF	TGTGCCAGTAGTAGGGGACAGTCCTACGAGCAGTACTTC
-	TRBV28	TRBJ1-5	-	CASRLQGQPQHF	TGTGCCAGCAGGCTACAGGGTCAGCCCCAGCATTTT
-	TRBV10-1	TRBJ2-5	TRBD2	CASSGSSGRKETQYF	TGCGCCAGCAGTGGGTCGAGCGGGAGGAAAGAGACCCAGTACTTC
once	TRBV6-5	TRBJ2-2	-	CASSPGTYLGELFF	TGTGCCAGCAGCCCCGGGACATACCTCGGCGAGCTGTTTTTT
once	TRBV5-1	TRBJ1-6	-	CASSLVPTLFREAPYNSPLHF	TGCGCCAGCAGCTTGGTCCCGACCCTCTTCCGCGAGGCCCCCTATAATTCACCCCTCCACTTT
-	TRBV5-1	TRBJ1-6	TRBD1	CASSVGQGNNSPLHF	TGCGCCAGCAGCGTGGGACAGGGAAATAATTCACCCCTCCACTTT
-	TRBV5-1	TRBJ2-3	-	CASSLGVTSENTQYF	TGCGCCAGCAGCTTGGGAGTGACTTCAGAAAATACGCAGTATTTT
-	TRBV5-1	TRBJ1-1	-	CASSPSGDTEAFF	TGCGCCAGCAGCCCGAGCGGAGACACTGAAGCTTTCTTT
-	TRBV9	TRBJ2-7	TRBD1	CASSVGQGATYEQYF	TGTGCCAGCAGCGTAGGGCAGGGGGCGACCTACGAGCAGTACTTC
once	TRBV6-5	TRBJ1-1	-	CASSKLTNTEAFF	TGTGCCAGCTCAAAGCTTACGAACACTGAAGCTTTCTTT
-	TRBV12-3/TRBV12-4	TRBJ2-7	-	CASSYRVYEQYF	TGTGCCAGCAGTTACAGGGTCTACGAGCAGTACTTC
-	TRBV5-1	TRBJ2-2	-	CASSFGQWTAGELFF	TGCGCCAGCAGCTTTGGACAGTGGACCGCCGGGGAGCTGTTTTTT
few	TRBV5-1	TRBJ1-2	TRBD1	CASSLEATGVGYGYTF	TGCGCCAGCAGCTTGGAGGCGACAGGGGTCGGCTATGGCTACACCTTC
once	TRBV7-2	TRBJ1-4	-	CASSSGSQPWELFF	TGTGCCAGCAGCTCAGGTTCCCAGCCTTGGGAACTGTTTTTT
few	TRBV7-9	TRBJ2-3	TRBD1	CASSLADRPGSTDTQYF	TGTGCCAGCAGCTTAGCGGACAGGCCGGGGAGCACAGATACGCAGTATTTT
-	TRBV30	TRBJ2-1	-	CAWSVNGYTGQFF	TGTGCCTGGAGTGTAAACGGCTATACGGGGCAGTTCTTC
-	TRBV5-1	TRBJ2-2	-	CASSLAGETGELFF	TGCGCCAGCAGCTTGGCCGGGGAGACCGGGGAGCTGTTTTTT
-	TRBV4-1	TRBJ2-3	TRBD2	CASSQGAGGRADTQYF	TGCGCCAGCAGCCAAGGAGCGGGCGGGAGGGCGGATACGCAGTATTTT
-	TRBV24-1	TRBJ2-3	-	CATSPRGGTDTQYF	TGTGCCACCAGTCCGAGAGGGGGAACAGATACGCAGTATTTT
-	TRBV5-1	TRBJ2-7	TRBD2	CASSYGTTVSYEQYF	TGCGCCAGCAGCTACGGGACTACTGTTTCCTACGAGCAGTACTTC
-	TRBV7-6	TRBJ2-1	-	CASSFTDTPNNEQFF	TGTGCCAGCAGCTTTACAGATACTCCTAACAATGAGCAGTTCTTC
-	TRBV5-1	TRBJ2-1	TRBD2	CASREVGGPHNEQFF	TGCGCCAGCAGGGAGGTGGGAGGGCCCCACAATGAGCAGTTCTTC
-	TRBV18	TRBJ1-2	-	CASTGGRGYYGYTF	TGTGCCAGCACTGGGGGCAGGGGCTACTATGGCTACACCTTC
-	TRBV4-2	TRBJ2-2	TRBD2	CASSQDIRTSVSGELFF	TGTGCCAGCAGCCAAGACATCCGGACTAGCGTATCCGGGGAGCTGTTTTTT
-	TRBV2	TRBJ2-7	TRBD1	CASSDDRVFTYEQYF	TGTGCCAGCAGTGACGACAGGGTATTCACCTACGAGCAGTACTTC
few	TRBV30	TRBJ2-1	TRBD2	CAWSVRLAGGREQFF	TGTGCCTGGAGTGTAAGGCTAGCGGGAGGAAGGGAGCAGTTCTTC
-	TRBV4-3	TRBJ1-2	-	CASSRGQSNYGYTF	TGCGCCAGCAGCCGAGGACAGTCTAACTATGGCTACACCTTC
once	TRBV10-2	TRBJ2-1	TRBD1	CASSETGGSYNEQFF	TGCGCCAGCAGTGAGACAGGGGGCTCCTACAATGAGCAGTTCTTC
-	TRBV12-3/TRBV12-4	TRBJ2-1	-	CASSYLAPNEQFF	TGTGCCAGCAGTTACTTAGCTCCCAATGAGCAGTTCTTC
-	TRBV19	TRBJ2-1	TRBD2	CASSGGAGGQSEQFF	TGTGCCAGTAGTGGGGGAGCGGGGGGGCAGTCGGAGCAGTTCTTC
-	TRBV27	TRBJ1-1	TRBD1	CASKHGGGKAFF	TGTGCCAGCAAGCATGGAGGGGGCAAAGCTTTCTTT
-	TRBV2	TRBJ2-5	TRBD2	CARGLAGRETQYF	TGTGCCCGCGGACTAGCGGGGAGAGAGACCCAGTACTTC
few	TRBV12-5	TRBJ1-6	TRBD1	CASGLGQGDNSPLHF	TGTGCTAGTGGTTTGGGACAGGGGGACAATTCACCCCTCCACTTT
-	TRBV5-5	TRBJ1-5	-	CASSLEQTYQPQHF	TGTGCCAGCAGCTTGGAACAGACCTATCAGCCCCAGCATTTT
few	TRBV12-2	TRBJ2-1	-	CASRLFGLAGDLYNEQFF	TGTGCAAGTCGCTTGTTCGGACTAGCGGGAGATCTCTACAATGAGCAGTTCTTC
-	TRBV19	TRBJ2-7	TRBD2	CASSAGLANSYEQYF	TGTGCCAGTAGTGCGGGACTAGCGAACTCCTACGAGCAGTACTTC
few	TRBV27	TRBJ2-7	-	CASSSPSTGSYEQYF	TGTGCCAGCAGTTCCCCCTCGACGGGCTCCTACGAGCAGTACTTC
-	TRBV5-4	TRBJ1-1	-	CASSHTATEAFF	TGTGCCAGCAGCCATACTGCCACTGAAGCTTTCTTT
-	TRBV6-6	TRBJ1-1	-	CASSYIARVAEAFF	TGTGCCAGCAGTTATATCGCCAGGGTCGCTGAAGCTTTCTTT
few	TRBV5-6	TRBJ2-7	TRBD2	CASSFSLAGDEQYF	TGTGCCAGCAGCTTCTCCCTAGCGGGAGATGAGCAGTACTTC
-	TRBV10-2	TRBJ1-2	-	CASSDSNYGYTF	TGCGCCAGCAGTGACTCTAACTATGGCTACACCTTC
-	TRBV6-5	TRBJ1-5	-	CASSSVSDQPQHF	TGTGCCAGCAGTTCGGTCTCCGATCAGCCCCAGCATTTT
few	TRBV30	TRBJ1-5	-	CAWSGSNQPQHF	TGTGCCTGGAGCGGTAGCAATCAGCCCCAGCATTTT
-	TRBV29-1	TRBJ1-3	-	CSVVAGSSGNTIYF	TGCAGCGTTGTGGCGGGGAGCTCTGGAAACACCATATATTTT
-	TRBV5-8	TRBJ1-1	-	CASSPNPGAGTEAFF	TGTGCCAGCAGCCCAAATCCGGGAGCTGGCACTGAAGCTTTCTTT
-	TRBV20-1	TRBJ1-1	TRBD1	CSANRGGEAFF	TGCAGTGCAAACAGGGGGGGTGAAGCTTTCTTT
-	TRBV10-3	TRBJ2-7	TRBD1	CAIAPGQGDHEQYF	TGTGCCATTGCACCGGGACAGGGAGACCACGAGCAGTACTTC
-	TRBV7-8	TRBJ1-1	-	CASSFTEGVNTEAFF	TGTGCCAGCAGCTTTACAGAAGGTGTGAACACTGAAGCTTTCTTT
-	TRBV27	TRBJ2-4	TRBD2	CASRLLARSIQYF	TGTGCCAGCAGACTACTAGCGCGTAGCATTCAGTACTTC
-	TRBV19	TRBJ2-2	-	CASMSQGHTGELFF	TGTGCCAGTATGAGTCAGGGGCACACCGGGGAGCTGTTTTTT
once	TRBV15	TRBJ2-3	-	CATSSGMTAMSGTQYF	TGTGCCACCAGCAGTGGGATGACGGCGATGAGCGGTACGCAGTATTTT
-	TRBV5-6	TRBJ2-7	-	CASIPGGLGDYEQYF	TGTGCCAGCATCCCGGGGGGCCTCGGGGACTACGAGCAGTACTTC
once	TRBV11-2	TRBJ2-7	TRBD1	CASSPHGGQGAYEQYF	TGTGCCAGCAGCCCTCACGGAGGACAGGGGGCCTACGAGCAGTACTTC
-	TRBV11-1	TRBJ1-4	TRBD1	CASSPQGAGTNEKLFF	TGTGCCAGCAGCCCGCAGGGGGCAGGAACTAATGAAAAACTGTTTTTT